The 21 T cell receptor beta chains below all came from one sample that was sequenced in a study of beta chain features in type 1 diabetes. Notes on the study in general: Shorter TCRB CDR3s, moderately but significantly so, marked every one of the four CD4+ subsets in Type 1 diabetes patients.

The investigators reverse transcribed all of the isolated RNA, so they sequenced expressed TCRB transcripts. Data came from immunoSEQ multiplex PCR; TCRdb stores just in-frame clones and leaves some out. Of 300,000 to 400,000 clones listed, 9.3% are singletons. These receptors are not linked to any known antigen. Source material: central memory CD4+ T cells from blood. The receptors shown here come from a man younger than 40 with type 1 diabetes.

This clone was seen a handful of times. This sequence joins TRBV5-6 and TRBJ2-1; D is possibly TRBD1 or TRBD2 (5 bases each). This CDR3 has 15 residues. V was clipped by 1 base and J by 4 bases, with 12 bases between them. Germline-derived CDR1 and CDR2 are SGHDT and YYEEEE. CDR3 in amino acids: CASSLSGDVYNEQFF. In nucleotides, the CDR3 is TGTGCCAGCAGCTTGTCTGGGGACGTTTACAATGAGCAGTTCTTC.

This chain connects TRBV30 to TRBJ2-5, with 9 bases aligning to TRBD1. V lost 1 base, J lost 1 base, and 7 bases stayed unmatched. In germline, CDR1 is GTSNPN, CDR2 SVGIG (reference sequence). CDR3 length: 16 residues. The CDR3 loop is CAWSGGTGHSQETQYF. CDR3 DNA sequence: TGTGCCTGGAGTGGAGGGACAGGGCATTCCCAAGAGACCCAGTACTTC.

This clone was counted a few times. The V call is TRBV7-2, the J call TRBJ1-1, with TRBD1 matching over 7 bases. Germline CDR1 is SGHTA and CDR2 is FQGNSA. V lost 4 bases to trimming and J lost 6 bases; unmatched junction nucleotides: 8. This CDR3 has 14 residues. The CDR3: CASSSGSQGPEAFF. The CDR3 DNA sequence: TGTGCCAGCAGCTCTGGCTCACAGGGGCCTGAAGCTTTCTTT. Full variable domain (missing parts from reference TRBV7-2 and TRBJ1-1): GAGVSQSPSNKVTEKGKDVELRCDPISGHTALYWYRQSLGQGLEFLIYFQGNSAPDKSGLPSDRFSAERTGGSVSTLTIQRTQQEDSAVYLCASSSGSQGPEAFFGQGTRLTVV.

The V gene is TRBV28, the J gene TRBJ1-5, with a possible D match to TRBD1 (6 bases). The V end was cut by 5 bases, the J end by 2 bases, with 13 bases between. Germline V gene lookup returns CDR1 MDHEN and CDR2 SYDVKM. This CDR3 is 15 amino acids long. The DNA of the CDR3 is TGTGCCAGCAGTCACAGGGTCTGGGGCAATCAGCCCCAGCATTTT. Residues: CASSHRVWGNQPQHF.

This sequence joins TRBV7-2 and TRBJ2-3; 7 bases line up with TRBD2. From germline, CDR1 is SGHTA and CDR2 FQGNSA. After removal of 0 bases from V and 1 base from J, the junction contained 10 bases not matched to a gene. The CDR3 spans 18 residues. The CDR3 is CASSLARLAASGTDTQYF. In DNA, the CDR3 is TGTGCCAGCAGCTTAGCGCGGCTAGCGGCGTCTGGCACAGATACGCAGTATTTT.

This clone was seen ten or more times. The J gene is TRBJ2-7, the V gene TRBV7-8, with TRBD2 matching over 10 bases. The CDR3 is 14 amino acids. J gave up 5 bases and V 9 bases, and 10 bases lay outside the gene matches. Germline CDR1 SGHVS, CDR2 FQNEAQ. The CDR3 spells CASLPGLAAHEQYF. The CDR3 DNA reads TGTGCCAGTCTCCCAGGACTAGCGGCCCACGAGCAGTACTTC.

V usage is TRBV18 and J usage is TRBJ1-3, with D hard to call. V dropped 2 bases and J dropped 8 bases, with 7 bases sitting between them. The CDR3 contains 12 residues. CDR1 is KGHSH, CDR2 LQKENI, per germline. The CDR3 region is CASSPDRDTIYF. In nucleotides, the CDR3 is TGTGCCAGCTCACCAGACCGGGACACCATATATTTT. The entire variable domain, with the rest obtained from reference TRBV18 and TRBJ1-3, is as follows: NAGVMQNPRHLVRRRGQEARLRCSPMKGHSHVYWYRQLPEEGLKFMVYLQKENIIDESGMPKERFSAEFPKEGPSILRIQQVVRGDSAAYFCASSPDRDTIYFGEGSWLTVV.

J is TRBJ1-5 and V is TRBV19, with TRBD1 matching 9 bases. Trimming cost V 4 bases and J 3 bases; bases outside gene matches: 4. Per the germline V gene, CDR1 is LNHDA and CDR2 is SQIVND (reference sequence). The CDR3 consists of 15 residues. CDR3 region: CASSTGQGFNQPQHF. The CDR3, as DNA: TGTGCCAGTAGTACAGGACAGGGGTTCAATCAGCCCCAGCATTTT.

This clone was detected only a few times. This rearrangement joins TRBV19 to TRBJ1-4, with no clear D. The CDR3 loop spans 12 amino acids. The germline gives CDR1 LNHDA, CDR2 SQIVND (reference sequence). Deletions cut 5 bases from V and 6 bases from J, with 7 bases between. The CDR3 region has the DNA TGTGCCAGTAGTCCGCTGGATGAAAAACTGTTTTTT. Protein product: CASSPLDEKLFF.

This clone was observed a handful of times. The chain joins TRBV7-9 to TRBJ1-2; D gene ambiguous. The V gene's germline CDR1 is SEHNR and CDR2 FQNEAQ (reference sequence). The CDR3 length is 12 residues. Trimming removed 9 bases at V and 9 bases at J, with 17 bases between. The CDR3 bases are TGTGCCAGTTTCGCGACCTCGGCGCGCTACACCTTC. Residues: CASFATSARYTF.

CDR3 loop: CAISEGQNTNEKLFF. The DNA of the CDR3 is TGTGCCATCAGTGAGGGACAGAATACTAATGAAAAACTGTTTTTT. The chain links TRBV10-3 to TRBJ1-4; TRBD1 might be the D (6 bases). CDR3 length equals 15 residues. Germline V CDR1 and CDR2: ENHRY, SYGVKD. The V end was cut by 2 bases, the J end by 2 bases, with 9 bases between.

The chain recombines TRBV9 with TRBJ2-1; 9 bases are shared with TRBD2. J lost 0 bases, V lost 9 bases, and 13 bases had no gene match. The germline gives CDR1 SGDLS, CDR2 YYNGEE. This CDR3 is built from 17 residues. In nucleotides, the CDR3 is TGTGCCAACTCAAAACCGGGGACTAGCCCCTCCTACAATGAGCAGTTCTTC. Amino acid sequence: CANSKPGTSPSYNEQFF.

This clone was seen more than once but under ten times. This chain uses TRBV18 with TRBJ1-1; D perhaps matches TRBD1 (5 bases). The CDR3 extends over 12 amino acids. Germline V gives CDR1 KGHSH, CDR2 LQKENI. The V end was cut by 4 bases, the J end by 7 bases, with 10 bases between. CDR3 sequence (DNA): TGTGCCAGCTCACTGGGGACCGGTGAAGCTTTCTTT. Translated, it gives CASSLGTGEAFF. Based on the CDR3 plus reference TRBV18 and TRBJ1-1, the full variable domain is NAGVMQNPRHLVRRRGQEARLRCSPMKGHSHVYWYRQLPEEGLKFMVYLQKENIIDESGMPKERFSAEFPKEGPSILRIQQVVRGDSAAYFCASSLGTGEAFFGQGTRLTVV.

V and J are TRBV28 and TRBJ1-5, with D hard to call. V lost 6 bases to trimming and J lost 0 bases, with 9 bases between them. Germline V lookup: CDR1 MDHEN, CDR2 SYDVKM. The CDR3 has 14 residues. The CDR3 here is CASSLHVSNQPQHF. In DNA form, the CDR3 reads TGTGCCAGCAGCCTTCACGTTAGCAATCAGCCCCAGCATTTT.

This clone was detected a few times. This chain uses TRBV10-3 with TRBJ2-3; 8 bases line up with TRBD1. V dropped 8 bases and J dropped 4; count of bases not matched to a gene: 2. Germline V gene sequence: CDR1 ENHRY, CDR2 SYGVKD. The CDR3 sequence is 12 residues long. The DNA for the CDR3 is TGTGCCATCGGACAGGGCCCAGATACGCAGTATTTT. Translated, it gives CAIGQGPDTQYF.

This clone has a handful of counts. This rearrangement joins TRBV6-1 to TRBJ1-6; D perhaps matches TRBD1 (5 bases). Trimming removed 4 bases from V and 6 bases from J, with 19 bases in between. Looked up from germline, CDR1 is MNHNS and CDR2 is SASEGT. The CDR3 loop spans 17 amino acids. This CDR3 is CASSASMRGGTNSPLHF. As DNA, the CDR3 is TGTGCCAGCAGTGCCTCCATGCGGGGAGGGACTAATTCACCCCTCCACTTT.

J is TRBJ2-3 and V is TRBV6-6; D may be TRBD1 or TRBD2 (6 bases each). Germline V gene sequence: CDR1 MNHNY, CDR2 SVGAGI (reference sequence). The CDR3 has 14 residues. The V end lost 2 bases, the J end lost 8 bases, and 14 bases lay between the germline ends. The CDR3 bases are TGTGCCAGCAGTTACGGAGGGGGACCTGGTACGCAGTATTTT. This codes for CASSYGGGPGTQYF.

The chain combines TRBV4-3 with TRBJ1-4; possibly TRBD1 for D (5 bases). The germline V gene has CDR1 LGHNA and CDR2 YSLEER. CDR3 length equals 15 residues. Trimming took 1 base from V and 8 from J, leaving 14 bases between them. The CDR3 reads CASSQVRQGREKLFF. DNA for the CDR3: TGCGCCAGCAGCCAAGTGAGGCAGGGCCGGGAAAAACTGTTTTTT.

Remarks on this clone: One end of the junction varies from germline; a read error may be responsible. The chain couples TRBV4-3 to TRBJ2-5; tentatively, D is TRBD1 (5 bases). This CDR3 has 15 residues. Germline V CDR1 and CDR2: LGHNA, YSLEER. The CDR3 reads CASSQDSRRSGSADF. CDR3 bases: TGCGCCAGCAGCCAAGACAGCCGAAGGTCAGGGTCTGCGGACTTC.

CDR3 DNA sequence: TGTGCCAGCAGCCGGACTAGCGACACAGATACGCAGTATTTT. Protein product: CASSRTSDTDTQYF. V gene TRBV7-9 combines with J gene TRBJ2-3, with TRBD2 matching 9 bases. Germline V CDR1 and CDR2: SEHNR, FQNEAQ (reference sequence). This CDR3 contains 14 residues. The trim removed 5 bases at V and 2 bases at J, leaving 2 bases unmatched.

The rearrangement joins TRBV10-3 to TRBJ1-1; 7 nucleotides agree with TRBD1. The CDR3 has 17 amino acids. V trimming: 4 bases; J trimming: 1 base; junction bases outside the gene matches: 12. CDR1 is ENHRY and CDR2 is SYGVKD in the germline V gene. The DNA for the CDR3 is TGTGCCATCAGTGGGGCTTTGAGGGGGCGCGAGAACACTGAAGCTTTCTTT. It encodes CAISGALRGRENTEAFF.